This passage covers 2 T cell receptor beta chains from one sample sequenced in a study of T-cell reconstitution after alpha-beta-depleted transplantation in children (dated by TCRdb to 2015 to 2016). This specimen's treatment or condition label, per the study, means: allogeneic hematopoietic cell transplantation with graft depleted of TCRalphabeta T cells and CD19 B cells. The receptor library was made with PCR. TCRdb names Illumina HiSeq 2500 as the instrument used. TCR library preparation used molecular barcoding, with unique molecular identifiers applied to normalize quantification of the TCRbeta repertoire. TCRdb's own reprocessing of the public reads used fastp at Q25 and MiXCR and kept productive beta chains. Identical CDR3 protein sequences are pooled into one entry, listed with their most common genes and DNA. This sample lists about 600,000 distinct CDR3 sequences; 10% to 15% were detected once. Approximately 2.1% of the sample is in the top ten clones.

The input for sequencing was PBMCs, mostly from graft donor cells, taken 360 days after TCRalphabeta/CD19-depleted stem cell transplant. These receptor sequences come from a male patient between 10 and 17 years old who had a stem cell transplant for acute myeloid leukemia, so the T cells may come from the graft donor.

This clonotype has at least ten counts. The V and J genes are TRBV18 and TRBJ2-2; possible D gene TRBD1, 5 bases. Germline lookup yields CDR1 KGHSH and CDR2 LQKENI. This CDR3 is built from 17 residues. V lost 0 bases and J lost 4, with 15 bases in between. In DNA, the CDR3 is TGTGCCAGCTCACCACCGCTAAGGGGATGGATCACCGGGGAGCTGTTTTTT. This codes for CASSPPLRGWITGELFF.

The chain is built from TRBV4-3 and TRBJ2-5; the D gene is possibly TRBD1 (6 bases). The length of the CDR3 is 15 residues. Germline-derived CDR1 and CDR2 are LGHNA and YSLEER. Trimming pared 0 bases from V and 2 bases from J, leaving 10 bases between. This CDR3 is CASSQDRTEQETQYF. CDR3 DNA sequence: TGCGCCAGCAGCCAAGACAGGACAGAGCAAGAGACCCAGTACTTC.